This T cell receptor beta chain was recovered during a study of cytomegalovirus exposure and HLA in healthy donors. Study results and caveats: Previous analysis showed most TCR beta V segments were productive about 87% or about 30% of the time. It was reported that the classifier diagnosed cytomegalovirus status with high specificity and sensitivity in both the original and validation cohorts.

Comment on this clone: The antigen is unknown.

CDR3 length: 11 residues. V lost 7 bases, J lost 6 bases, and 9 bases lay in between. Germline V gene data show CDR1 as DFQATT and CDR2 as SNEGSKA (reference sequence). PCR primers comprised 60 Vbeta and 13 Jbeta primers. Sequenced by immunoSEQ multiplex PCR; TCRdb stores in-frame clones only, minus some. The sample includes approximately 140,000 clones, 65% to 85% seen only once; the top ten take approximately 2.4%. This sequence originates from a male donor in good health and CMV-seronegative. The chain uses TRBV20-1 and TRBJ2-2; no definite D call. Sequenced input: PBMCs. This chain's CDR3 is CSVPHAGELFF. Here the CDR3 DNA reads TGCAGTGTCCCCCATGCCGGGGAGCTGTTTTTT.